This entry describes one T cell receptor beta chain. The antigen remains undetermined. This specimen belongs to a study of cytomegalovirus exposure and HLA in healthy donors. Use of 60 Vbeta and 13 Jbeta primers characterized the PCR. Using immunoSEQ multiplex PCR, the repertoire was profiled, and TCRdb retains in-frame clones only, with some absent. The top ten clones hold more than 5.5% of a sample with 160,000 or so clones, around three quarters of them seen once. The ends were cut back, 6 bases at V and 3 bases at J, with 18 bases in the middle. The CDR3 is 15 residues long. Germline-derived CDR1 and CDR2 are MNHEY and SVGAGI. Study-wide findings and caveats: The study recorded 164 TCR beta chains that were cytomegalovirus-associated. Being productive about 87% or about 30% of the time was typical of most TCR beta V segments in an earlier analysis. A cluster of highly shared sequence variants was likely a sequencing artifact. Most TCR sequences were rare, but some public TCRs occurred in many donors.

Sequencing was performed on PBMCs. This chain links TRBV6-5 with TRBJ2-7; D is unclear. The sequence came from a man aged 40-50 years in good health and CMV-seronegative. CDR3 bases: TGTGCCAGCAGACAAACTAACAACCCCGTCTACGAGCAGTACTTC. Protein product: CASRQTNNPVYEQYF.